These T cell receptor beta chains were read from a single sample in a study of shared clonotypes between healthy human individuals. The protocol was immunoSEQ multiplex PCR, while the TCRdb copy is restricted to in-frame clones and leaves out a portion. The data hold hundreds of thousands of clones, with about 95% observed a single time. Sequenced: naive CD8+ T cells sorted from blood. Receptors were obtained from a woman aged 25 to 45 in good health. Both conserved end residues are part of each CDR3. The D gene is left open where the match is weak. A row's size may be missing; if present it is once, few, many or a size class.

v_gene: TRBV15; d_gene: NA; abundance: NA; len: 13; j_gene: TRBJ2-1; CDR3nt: TGTGCCACCAGCAGAGAGAGGGGGAATGAGCAGTTCTTC; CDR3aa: CATSRERGNEQFF
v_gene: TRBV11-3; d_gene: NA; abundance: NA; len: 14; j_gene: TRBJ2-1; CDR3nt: TGTGCCAGCAGTCGGCGGTTGCCACCGGATGAGCAGTTCTTC; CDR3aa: CASSRRLPPDEQFF
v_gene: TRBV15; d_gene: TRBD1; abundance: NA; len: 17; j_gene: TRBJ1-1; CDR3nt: TGTGCCACCAGCAGCGGGCAGGGGGCTTTATGGAACACTGAAGCTTTCTTT; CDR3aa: CATSSGQGALWNTEAFF
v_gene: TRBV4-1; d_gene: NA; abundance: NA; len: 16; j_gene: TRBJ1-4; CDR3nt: TGCGCCAGCAGCCAGGGGCAAAGCGCAACTAATGAAAAACTGTTTTTT; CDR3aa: CASSQGQSATNEKLFF
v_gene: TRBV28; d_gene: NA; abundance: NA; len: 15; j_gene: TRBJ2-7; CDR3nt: TGTGCCAGCAGCTTGGGACTGGGGAGCTCCTACGAGCAGTACTTC; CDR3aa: CASSLGLGSSYEQYF
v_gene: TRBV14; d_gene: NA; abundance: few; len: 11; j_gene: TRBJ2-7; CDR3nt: TGTGCCAGCAGCCTGTCCTACGAGCAGTACTTC; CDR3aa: CASSLSYEQYF
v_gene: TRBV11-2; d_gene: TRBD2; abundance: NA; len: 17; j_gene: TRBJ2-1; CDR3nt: TGTGCCAGCAGCTTCCAGCGACTAGCGGGAGTAGGCGATGAGCAGTTCTTC; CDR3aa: CASSFQRLAGVGDEQFF
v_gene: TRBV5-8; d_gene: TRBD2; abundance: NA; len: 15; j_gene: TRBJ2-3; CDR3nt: TGTGCCAGCAGCTTGTCGGGGGGTTACACAGATACGCAGTATTTT; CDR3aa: CASSLSGGYTDTQYF
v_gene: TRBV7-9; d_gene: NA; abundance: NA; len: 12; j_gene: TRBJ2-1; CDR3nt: TGTGCCAGCAGACCCGACAGGCTGGGGCAGTTCTTC; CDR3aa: CASRPDRLGQFF
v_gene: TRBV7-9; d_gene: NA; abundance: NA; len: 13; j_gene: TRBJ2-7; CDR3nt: TGTGCCAGCAGCTCCCGATTCCGGGGTGAGCAGTACTTC; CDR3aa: CASSSRFRGEQYF
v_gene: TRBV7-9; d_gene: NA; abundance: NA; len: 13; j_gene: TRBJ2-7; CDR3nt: TGTGCCAGCAGCTACGGGGAGCACTACGAGCAGTACTTC; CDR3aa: CASSYGEHYEQYF
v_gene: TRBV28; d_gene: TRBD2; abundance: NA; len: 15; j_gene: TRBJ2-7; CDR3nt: TGTGCCAGCAGATCAGGGACTAACAGTTATTGGGAGCAGTACTTC; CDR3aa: CASRSGTNSYWEQYF
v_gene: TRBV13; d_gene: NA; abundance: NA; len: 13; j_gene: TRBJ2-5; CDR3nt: TGTGCCAGCAGCCCCCGGATACAAGAGACCCAGTACTTC; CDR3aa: CASSPRIQETQYF
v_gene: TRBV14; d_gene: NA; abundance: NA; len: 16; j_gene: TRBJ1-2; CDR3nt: TGTGCCAGCAGCCAAGGGACATTGCGACAGCGGTATGGCTACACCTTC; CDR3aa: CASSQGTLRQRYGYTF
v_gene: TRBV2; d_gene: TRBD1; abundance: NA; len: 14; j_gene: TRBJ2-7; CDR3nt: TGTGCCAGCAGTTCGGACAGGGACCTATACGAGCAGTACTTC; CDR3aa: CASSSDRDLYEQYF
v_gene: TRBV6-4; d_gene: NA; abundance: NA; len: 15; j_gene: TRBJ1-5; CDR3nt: TGTGCCAGCAGCTATGGTGGGGATCGCAATCAGCCCCAGCATTTT; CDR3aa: CASSYGGDRNQPQHF
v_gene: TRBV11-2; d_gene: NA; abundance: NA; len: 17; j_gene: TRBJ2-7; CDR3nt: TGTGCCAGCAGCTCAGCAGGGGTCAACAGACTCGGGTACGAGCAGTACTTC; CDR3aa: CASSSAGVNRLGYEQYF
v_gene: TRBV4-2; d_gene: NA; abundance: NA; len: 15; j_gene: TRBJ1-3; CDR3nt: TGTGCCAGCAGCCAAGCTGATAGCTCTGGAAACACCATATATTTT; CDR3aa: CASSQADSSGNTIYF
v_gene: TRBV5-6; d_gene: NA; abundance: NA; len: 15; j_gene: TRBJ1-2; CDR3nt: TGTGCCAGCAGCTTGGGACCGTTAGCTAACTATGGCTACACCTTC; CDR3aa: CASSLGPLANYGYTF
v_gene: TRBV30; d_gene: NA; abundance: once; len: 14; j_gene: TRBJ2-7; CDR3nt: TGTGCCTGGAGTGTATCTCTACACCACTACGAGCAGTACTTC; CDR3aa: CAWSVSLHHYEQYF
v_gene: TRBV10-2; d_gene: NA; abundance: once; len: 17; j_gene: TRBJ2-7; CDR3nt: TGCGCCAGCAAACGGGACACCGATTCGAGAACCTCCTACGAGCAGTACTTC; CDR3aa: CASKRDTDSRTSYEQYF
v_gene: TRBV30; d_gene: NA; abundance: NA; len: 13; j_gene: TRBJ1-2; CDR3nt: TGTGCCTGGTGCACCGACAGCTCATATGGCTACACCTTC; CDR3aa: CAWCTDSSYGYTF
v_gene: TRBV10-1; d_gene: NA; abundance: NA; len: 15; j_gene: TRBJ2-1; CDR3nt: TGCGCCAGCAGTGAAATAGGAGCGGCCGACAATGAGCAGTTCTTC; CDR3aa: CASSEIGAADNEQFF
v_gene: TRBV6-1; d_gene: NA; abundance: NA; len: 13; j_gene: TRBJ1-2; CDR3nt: TGTGCCAGCAGTGATAAGGGCGACTTTGACTACACCTTC; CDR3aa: CASSDKGDFDYTF
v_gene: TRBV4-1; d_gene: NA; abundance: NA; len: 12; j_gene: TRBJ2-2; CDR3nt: TGCGCCAGCAGCGTACAGACCGGGGAGCTGTTTTTT; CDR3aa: CASSVQTGELFF
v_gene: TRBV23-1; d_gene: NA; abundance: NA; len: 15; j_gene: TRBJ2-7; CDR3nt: TGCGCCAGCAGTCTACTCACCCTTTTGGGGCACGAGCAGTACTTC; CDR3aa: CASSLLTLLGHEQYF
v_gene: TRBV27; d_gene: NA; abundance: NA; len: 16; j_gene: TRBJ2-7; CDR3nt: TGTGCCAGCAGTTTTGGGTCTGGGGGAAGCTCCTACGAGCAGTACTTC; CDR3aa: CASSFGSGGSSYEQYF
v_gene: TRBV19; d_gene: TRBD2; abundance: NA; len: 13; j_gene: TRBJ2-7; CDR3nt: TGTGCCAGTAGCCTAGCGGGCTCCTACGAGCAGTACTTC; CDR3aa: CASSLAGSYEQYF
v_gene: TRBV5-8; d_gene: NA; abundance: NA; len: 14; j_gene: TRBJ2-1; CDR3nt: TGTGCCAGCAGCCGGGAGACAGGACACAATGAGCAGTTCTTC; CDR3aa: CASSRETGHNEQFF